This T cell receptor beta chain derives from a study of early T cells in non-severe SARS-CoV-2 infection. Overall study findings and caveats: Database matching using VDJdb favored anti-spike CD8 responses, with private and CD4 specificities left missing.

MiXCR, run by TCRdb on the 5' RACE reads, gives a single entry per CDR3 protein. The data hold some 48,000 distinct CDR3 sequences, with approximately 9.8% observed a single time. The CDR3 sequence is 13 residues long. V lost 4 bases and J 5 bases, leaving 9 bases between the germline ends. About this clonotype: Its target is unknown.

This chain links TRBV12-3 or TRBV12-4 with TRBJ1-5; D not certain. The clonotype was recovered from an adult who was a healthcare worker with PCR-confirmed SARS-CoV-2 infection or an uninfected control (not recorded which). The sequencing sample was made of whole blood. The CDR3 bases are TGTGCCAGCAGTTACGGACCTGATCAGCCCCAGCATTTT. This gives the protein CASSYGPDQPQHF.